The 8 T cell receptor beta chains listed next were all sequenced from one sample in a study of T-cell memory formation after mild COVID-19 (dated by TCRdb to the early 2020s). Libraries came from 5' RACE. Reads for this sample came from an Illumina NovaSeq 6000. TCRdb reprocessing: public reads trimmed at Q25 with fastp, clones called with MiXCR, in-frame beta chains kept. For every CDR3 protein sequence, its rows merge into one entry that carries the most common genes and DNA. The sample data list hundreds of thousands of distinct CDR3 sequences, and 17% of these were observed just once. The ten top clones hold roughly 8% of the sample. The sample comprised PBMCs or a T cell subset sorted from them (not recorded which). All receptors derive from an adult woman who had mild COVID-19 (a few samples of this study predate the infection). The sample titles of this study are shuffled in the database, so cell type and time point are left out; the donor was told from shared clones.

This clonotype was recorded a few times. The CDR3, as DNA: TGTGCCAGCAGTTTAGCGACAGGGTGGACAGATACGCAGTATTTT. Translating it yields CASSLATGWTDTQYF. The chain combines TRBV12-3 or TRBV12-4 with TRBJ2-3; TRBD1 aligns across 7 bases. The CDR3 length is 15 residues. The V gene end was trimmed by 0 bases and the J gene end by 3 bases; junction bases not matched to a gene: 3.

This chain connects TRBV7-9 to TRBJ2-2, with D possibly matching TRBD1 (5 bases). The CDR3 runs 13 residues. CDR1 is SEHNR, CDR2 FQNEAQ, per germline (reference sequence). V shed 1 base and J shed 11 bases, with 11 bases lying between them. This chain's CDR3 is CASSLDGDSELFF. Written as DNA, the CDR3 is TGTGCCAGCAGCTTAGATGGAGACAGCGAGCTGTTTTTT.

For the CDR3, the DNA is TGCGCCAGCAGCCCAGGCGTCGCCTCTGGGGCCAACGTCCTGACTTTC. Protein sequence: CASSPGVASGANVLTF. This chain connects TRBV4-1 to TRBJ2-6, with D unclear. Per germline, CDR1 MGHRA and CDR2 YSYEKL. The CDR3 is made up of 16 amino acids. Trimming removed 4 bases at V and 0 bases at J, with 10 bases between.

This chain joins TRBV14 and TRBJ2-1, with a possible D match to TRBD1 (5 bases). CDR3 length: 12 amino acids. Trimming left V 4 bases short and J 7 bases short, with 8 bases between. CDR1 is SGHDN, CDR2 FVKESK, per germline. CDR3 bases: TGTGCCAGCAGCCGACAGTATAATGAGCAGTTCTTC. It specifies CASSRQYNEQFF.

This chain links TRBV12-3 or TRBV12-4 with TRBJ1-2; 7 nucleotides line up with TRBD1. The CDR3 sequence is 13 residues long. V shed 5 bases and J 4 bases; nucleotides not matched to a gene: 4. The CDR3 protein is CASSPGGPYGYTF. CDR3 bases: TGTGCCAGCAGTCCAGGGGGGCCCTATGGCTACACCTTC.

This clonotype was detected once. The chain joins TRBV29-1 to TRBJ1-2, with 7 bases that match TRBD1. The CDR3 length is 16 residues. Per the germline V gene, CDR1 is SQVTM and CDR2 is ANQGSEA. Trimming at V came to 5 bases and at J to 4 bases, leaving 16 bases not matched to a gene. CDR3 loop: CSVLGEPSTGFYGYTF. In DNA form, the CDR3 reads TGCAGCGTTTTGGGTGAGCCCTCGACAGGGTTCTATGGCTACACCTTC. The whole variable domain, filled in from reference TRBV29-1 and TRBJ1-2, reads SAVISQKPSRDICQRGTSLTIQCQVDSQVTMMFWYRQQPGQSLTLIATANQGSEATYESGFVIDKFPISRPNLTFSTLTVSNMSPEDSSIYLCSVLGEPSTGFYGYTFGSGTRLTVV.

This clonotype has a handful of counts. CDR3 nucleotides: TGTGCCAGCAGCTTGGAGGGCAGCCCCAGTCGGGCTTTCTTT. Translating gives CASSLEGSPSRAFF. The genes are TRBV5-6 and TRBJ1-1, with D unresolved. The CDR3 is 14 residues long. Per the germline V gene, CDR1 is SGHDT and CDR2 is YYEEEE. V was clipped by 0 bases and J by 11 bases, with 17 bases between them.

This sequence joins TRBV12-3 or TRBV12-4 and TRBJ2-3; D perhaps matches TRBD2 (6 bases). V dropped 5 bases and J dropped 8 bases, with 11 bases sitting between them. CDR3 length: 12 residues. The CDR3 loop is CASSGAGGTQYF. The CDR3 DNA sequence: TGTGCCAGCAGTGGAGCGGGCGGTACGCAGTATTTT.